The T cell receptor beta chain described here comes from a study of CD8 T cells in Susac syndrome. Study-level findings and limits: As acknowledged by the study, its TCR sequencing and HLA analysis included a relatively small number of individuals.

Roughly 0.5 to 1 ug RNA was reverse transcribed with random hexamers. TCRdb fed the immunoSEQ multiplex PCR reads into MiXCR, producing one record per CDR3 protein. The sample contains fewer than 350,000 distinct CDR3 sequences, over 75% of which appear only once. TCR beta sequencing covered blood CD8+ and CD4+ T cells. The multiple sclerosis controls were treatment-naive patients affected by stable or active relapsing-remitting disease. On this clonotype itself: Its antigen remains unknown.

Germline CDR1 reads MNHEY; CDR2 reads SVGAGI. Deletions cut 7 bases from V and 7 bases from J, with 16 bases between. There are 13 residues in the CDR3. The rearrangement links TRBV6-5 to TRBJ1-2, with unresolved D. Sequences were obtained from CD8+ T cells from PBMCs. The source of this sequence is a human donor with multiple sclerosis. The CDR3 nucleotides read TGTGCCAGCACGTTCGGGTATCAATTTGGCTACACCTTC. Translating it yields CASTFGYQFGYTF.